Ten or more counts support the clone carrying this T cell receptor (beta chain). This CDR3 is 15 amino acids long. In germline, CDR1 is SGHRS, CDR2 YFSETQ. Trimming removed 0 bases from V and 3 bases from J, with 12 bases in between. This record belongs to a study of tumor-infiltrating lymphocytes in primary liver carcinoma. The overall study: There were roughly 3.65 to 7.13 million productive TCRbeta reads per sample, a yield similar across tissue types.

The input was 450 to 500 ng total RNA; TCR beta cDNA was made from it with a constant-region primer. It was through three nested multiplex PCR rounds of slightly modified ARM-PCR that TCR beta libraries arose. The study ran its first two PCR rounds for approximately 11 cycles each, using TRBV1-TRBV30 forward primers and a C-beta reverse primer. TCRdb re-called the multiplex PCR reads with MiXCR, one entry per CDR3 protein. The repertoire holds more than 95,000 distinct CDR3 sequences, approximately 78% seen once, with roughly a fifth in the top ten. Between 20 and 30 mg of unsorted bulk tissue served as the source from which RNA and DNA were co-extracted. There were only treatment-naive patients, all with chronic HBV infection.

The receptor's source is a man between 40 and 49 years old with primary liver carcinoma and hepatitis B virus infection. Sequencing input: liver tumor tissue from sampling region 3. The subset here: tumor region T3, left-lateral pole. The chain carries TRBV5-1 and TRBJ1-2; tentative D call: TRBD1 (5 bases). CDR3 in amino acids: CASSLAGGGDYGYTF. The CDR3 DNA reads TGCGCCAGCAGCTTGGCCGGAGGAGGGGACTATGGCTACACCTTC. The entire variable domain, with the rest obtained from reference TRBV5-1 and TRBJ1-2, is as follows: KAGVTQTPRYLIKTRGQQVTLSCSPISGHRSVSWYQQTPGQGLQFLFEYFSETQRNKGNFPGRFSGRQFSNSRSEMNVSTLELGDSALYLCASSLAGGGDYGYTFGSGTRLTVV.